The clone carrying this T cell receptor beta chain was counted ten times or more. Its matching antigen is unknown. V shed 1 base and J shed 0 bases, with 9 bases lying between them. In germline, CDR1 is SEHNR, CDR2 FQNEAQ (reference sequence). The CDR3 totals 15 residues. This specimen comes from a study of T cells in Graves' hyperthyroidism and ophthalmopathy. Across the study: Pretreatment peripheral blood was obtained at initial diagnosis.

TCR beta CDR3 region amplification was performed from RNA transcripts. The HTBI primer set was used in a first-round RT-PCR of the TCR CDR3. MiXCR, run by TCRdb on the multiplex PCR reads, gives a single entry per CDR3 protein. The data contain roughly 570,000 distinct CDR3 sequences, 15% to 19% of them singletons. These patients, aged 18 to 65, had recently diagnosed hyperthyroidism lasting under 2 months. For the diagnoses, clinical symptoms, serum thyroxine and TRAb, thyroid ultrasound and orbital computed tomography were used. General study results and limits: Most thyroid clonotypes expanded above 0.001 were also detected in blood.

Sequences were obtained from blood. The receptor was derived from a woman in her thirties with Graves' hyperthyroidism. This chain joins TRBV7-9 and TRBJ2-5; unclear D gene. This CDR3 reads CASSLGFRYQETQYF. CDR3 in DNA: TGTGCCAGCAGCTTAGGCTTTAGGTACCAAGAGACCCAGTACTTC. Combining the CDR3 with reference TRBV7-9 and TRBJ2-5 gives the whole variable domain DTGVSQNPRHKITKRGQNVTFRCDPISEHNRLYWYRQTLGQGPEFLTYFQNEAQLEKSRLLSDRFSAERPKGSFSTLEIQRTEQGDSAMYLCASSLGFRYQETQYFGPGTRLLVL.